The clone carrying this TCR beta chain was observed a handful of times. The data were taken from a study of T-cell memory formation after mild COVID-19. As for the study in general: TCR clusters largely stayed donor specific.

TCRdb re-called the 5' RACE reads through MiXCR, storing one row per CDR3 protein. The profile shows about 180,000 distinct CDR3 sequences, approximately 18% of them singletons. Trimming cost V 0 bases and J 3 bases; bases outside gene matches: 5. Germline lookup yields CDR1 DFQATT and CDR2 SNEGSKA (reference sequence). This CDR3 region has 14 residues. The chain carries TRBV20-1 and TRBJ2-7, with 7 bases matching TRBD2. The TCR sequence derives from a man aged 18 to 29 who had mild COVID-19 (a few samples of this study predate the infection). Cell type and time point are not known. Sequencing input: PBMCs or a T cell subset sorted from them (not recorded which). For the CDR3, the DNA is TGCAGTGCTAGAGATCGTGGGGGGGGCTACGAGCAGTACTTC. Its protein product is CSARDRGGGYEQYF.